These T cell receptor beta chains were read from a single sample in a study of cytomegalovirus exposure and HLA in healthy donors. The protocol was immunoSEQ multiplex PCR, while the TCRdb copy is restricted to in-frame clones and leaves out a portion. This table holds tens of thousands of clones, about 76% found once. The material sequenced was PBMCs. All receptors come from a male donor in good health and CMV-seropositive. Each CDR3 is given with its conserved first and last residue. D genes are given only for firm matches. Clone size is not always given. Where it is, it says once, few, many or a class for expanded clones.

d_call clone_size j_call v_call cdr3_aa cdr3_nt
. . TRBJ2-2 TRBV2 CASSELTGELFF TGTGCCAGCAGTGAACTTACCGGGGAGCTGTTTTTT
. . TRBJ2-1 TRBV27 CASSLSVAAPVEVF TGTGCCAGCAGTTTATCGGTGGCAGCCCCCGTCGAGGTCTTC
TRBD2 . TRBJ2-2 TRBV6-5 CASSYSGTIYTGELFF TGTGCCAGCAGTTACTCGGGGACTATTTACACCGGGGAGCTGTTTTTT
. . TRBJ2-5 TRBV2 CASNFRGETQYF TGTGCCAGCAATTTCAGGGGCGAGACCCAGTACTTC
. . TRBJ1-5 TRBV7-3 CASSPDTGNQPQHF TGTGCCAGCAGTCCTGACACGGGCAATCAGCCCCAGCATTTT
. . TRBJ2-2 TRBV7-3 CASSFTRDTGELFF TGTGCCAGCAGCTTTACGCGAGACACCGGGGAGCTGTTTTTT
TRBD1 . TRBJ2-6 TRBV4-1 CASSQGGQAGSGANVLTF TGCGCCAGCAGCCAAGGCGGACAGGCCGGCTCTGGGGCCAACGTCCTGACTTTC
. once TRBJ2-3 TRBV20-1 CSARDQRAQYF TGCAGTGCGAGAGACCAGCGGGCGCAGTATTTT
. . TRBJ1-3 TRBV5-4 CASASRGFGNTIYF TGTGCCAGCGCCAGCAGGGGCTTTGGAAACACCATATATTTT
. . TRBJ2-2 TRBV5-1 CASISGTDTGELFF TGCGCCAGCATATCCGGGACTGACACCGGGGAGCTGTTTTTT
TRBD2 . TRBJ2-3 TRBV7-9 CASSLSGLAGVTQYF TGTGCCAGCAGCTTATCAGGACTAGCGGGAGTTACGCAGTATTTT
TRBD2 . TRBJ2-3 TRBV13 CASSLGGLAGGSTDTQYF TGTGCCAGCAGCTTAGGGGGACTAGCGGGAGGTAGCACAGATACGCAGTATTTT
TRBD1 . TRBJ1-3 TRBV5-1 CASSIGQGRNTIYF TGCGCCAGCAGCATCGGACAGGGCAGAAACACCATATATTTT
. once TRBJ2-7 TRBV19 CASSNYRDTANLQYF TGTGCCAGTAGTAATTACCGGGACACCGCGAATTTGCAGTACTTC
. . TRBJ2-7 TRBV21-1 CASSSLQIPGLAEQYF TGTGCCAGCAGCAGCCTTCAGATACCGGGACTAGCCGAGCAGTACTTC
TRBD1 . TRBJ1-5 TRBV28 CASSLPGQGGNQPQHF TGTGCCAGCAGTTTACCGGGACAGGGAGGCAATCAGCCCCAGCATTTT
TRBD1 . TRBJ1-1 TRBV30 CAWRKDRVDLAFF TGTGCCTGGAGGAAGGACAGGGTGGATTTGGCTTTCTTT
TRBD1 . TRBJ1-2 TRBV5-1 CASRSGTGGAGEGYTF TGCGCCAGCAGATCCGGGACAGGGGGCGCCGGTGAGGGCTACACCTTC
TRBD2 . TRBJ2-7 TRBV7-9 CASSGGGYEQYF TGTGCCAGCAGTGGGGGGGGCTACGAGCAGTACTTC
. . TRBJ2-2 TRBV18 CASSPLWQGSKANTGELFF TGTGCCAGCTCACCTCTATGGCAGGGCAGTAAAGCGAACACCGGGGAGCTGTTTTTT
. . TRBJ1-1 TRBV15 CATSNHRVTEAFF TGTGCCACCAGCAACCACAGGGTCACTGAAGCTTTCTTT
. . TRBJ1-2 TRBV28 CASTLGQGSYGYTF TGTGCCAGCACCCTCGGGCAGGGAAGCTATGGCTACACCTTC
. few TRBJ1-2 TRBV25-1 CASSERIVEDYGYTF TGTGCCAGCAGTGAACGAATTGTGGAGGACTATGGCTACACCTTC
TRBD2 few TRBJ2-5 TRBV7-9 CASSLGLARETQYF TGTGCCAGCAGCTTAGGACTAGCGCGTGAGACCCAGTACTTC
. . TRBJ2-7 TRBV7-3 CASSLGYGSYEQYF TGTGCCAGCAGCTTAGGGTACGGGAGCTACGAGCAGTACTTC
. few TRBJ2-3 TRBV28 CASTLAGSTDTQYF TGTGCCAGCACCTTGGCAGGCAGCACAGATACGCAGTATTTT
TRBD2 . TRBJ2-7 TRBV27 CASSHPGGRNPYEQYF TGTGCCAGCAGTCACCCCGGGGGGAGGAACCCCTACGAGCAGTACTTC
. . TRBJ2-5 TRBV28 CASSDQRSETQYF TGTGCCAGCAGCGACCAGAGGTCTGAGACCCAGTACTTC